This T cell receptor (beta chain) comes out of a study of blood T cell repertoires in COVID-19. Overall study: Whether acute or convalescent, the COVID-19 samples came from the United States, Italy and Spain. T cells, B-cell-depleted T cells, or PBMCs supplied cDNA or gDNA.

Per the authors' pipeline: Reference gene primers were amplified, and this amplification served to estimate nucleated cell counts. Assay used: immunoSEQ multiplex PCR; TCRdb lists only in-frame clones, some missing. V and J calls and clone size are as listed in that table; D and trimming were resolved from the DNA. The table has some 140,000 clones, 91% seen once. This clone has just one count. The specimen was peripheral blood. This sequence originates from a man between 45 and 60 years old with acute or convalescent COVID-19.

CDR3 residues: CASSDREVLQETQYF. The CDR3 DNA is TGTGCCAGCAGCGACAGAGAGGTCCTCCAAGAGACCCAGTACTTC. V is TRBV2 and J is TRBJ2-5; tentative D call: TRBD1 (5 bases). This CDR3 spans 15 amino acids. Germline V gene data show CDR1 as SNHLY and CDR2 as FYNNEI. V was cut by 6 bases and J by 1 base, with 15 bases left in between.